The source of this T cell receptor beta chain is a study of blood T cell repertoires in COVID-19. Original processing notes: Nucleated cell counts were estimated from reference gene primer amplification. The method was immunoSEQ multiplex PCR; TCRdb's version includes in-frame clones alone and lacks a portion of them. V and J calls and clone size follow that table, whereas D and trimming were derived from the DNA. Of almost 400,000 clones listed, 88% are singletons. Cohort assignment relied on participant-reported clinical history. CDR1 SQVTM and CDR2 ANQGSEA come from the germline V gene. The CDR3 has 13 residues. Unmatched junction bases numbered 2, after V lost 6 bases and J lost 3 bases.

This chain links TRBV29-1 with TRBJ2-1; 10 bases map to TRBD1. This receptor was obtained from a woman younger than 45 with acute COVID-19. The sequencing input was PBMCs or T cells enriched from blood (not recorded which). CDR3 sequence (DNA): TGCAGCGTCCGGACAGGGGGCTACAATGAGCAGTTCTTC. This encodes CSVRTGGYNEQFF.